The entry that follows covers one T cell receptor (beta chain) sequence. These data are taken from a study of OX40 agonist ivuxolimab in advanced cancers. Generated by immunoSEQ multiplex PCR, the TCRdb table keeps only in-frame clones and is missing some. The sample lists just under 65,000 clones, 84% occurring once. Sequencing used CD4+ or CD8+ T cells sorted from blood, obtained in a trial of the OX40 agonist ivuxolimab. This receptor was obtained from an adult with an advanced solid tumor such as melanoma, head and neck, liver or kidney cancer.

The CDR3 region is CASSFREAYNEQFF. CDR3 in DNA: TGCGCCAGCAGCTTTCGGGAGGCCTACAATGAGCAGTTCTTC. This chain joins TRBV5-1 and TRBJ2-1; TRBD2 agrees at 7 bases. V trimming: 2 bases; J trimming: 2 bases; junction bases outside the gene matches: 1. Germline V gene data show CDR1 as SGHRS and CDR2 as YFSETQ. This CDR3 spans 14 amino acids. Combining the CDR3 with reference TRBV5-1 and TRBJ2-1 gives the whole variable domain KAGVTQTPRYLIKTRGQQVTLSCSPISGHRSVSWYQQTPGQGLQFLFEYFSETQRNKGNFPGRFSGRQFSNSRSEMNVSTLELGDSALYLCASSFREAYNEQFFGPGTRLTVL.